This TCR beta chain originates from a study of T-cell reconstitution after alpha-beta-depleted transplantation in children. Study observations and caveats: One year post-transplant, T-cell counts and diversity were largely derived from T cells produced anew. Surviving recipient T cells and thymic progenitors produced the high day-60 TCRbeta diversity seen in some patients. Several hundred graft clones that had expanded were reportedly the source of alpha-beta T cells about two months after transplant.

Unique molecular identifiers were incorporated when the TCRbeta library was constructed. TCRdb reanalysed the PCR reads using MiXCR and keeps one entry per CDR3 protein. The sample shows about 460,000 distinct CDR3 sequences, more than 9% of them seen only once. This clonotype was detected many times. Its antigen is as yet unknown. The clonotype comes from a child aged 2 to 15 with inherited bone marrow failure, due to receive a stem cell transplant. Sequencing used PBMCs, obtained before TCRalphabeta/CD19-depleted stem cell transplant.

CDR3 amino acids: CASSSGGGLSYEQYF. The CDR3 nucleotides are TGTGCCAGCTCCTCGGGCGGGGGACTTTCCTACGAGCAGTACTTC. The V gene is TRBV12-3 or TRBV12-4, the J gene TRBJ2-7; TRBD2 aligns across 7 bases. Trimming cost V 8 bases and J 1 base; bases outside gene matches: 11. CDR3 length equals 15 residues.